The 8 T cell receptor beta chains below come from one sample, sequenced in a study of blood T cell repertoires in COVID-19. Generated by immunoSEQ multiplex PCR, the TCRdb table keeps only in-frame clones and is missing some. This table holds about 170,000 clones, around 83% found once. Material: PBMCs or T cells enriched from blood (not recorded which). These receptors came from a woman aged 45 to 65 in a cohort exposed to, infected with or recovered from COVID-19 (not recorded which).

The genes are TRBV9 and TRBJ2-5; no clear D. Trimming left V 0 bases short and J 2 bases short, with 5 bases between. The germline V gene encodes CDR1 SGDLS and CDR2 YYNGEE. The CDR3 extends over 13 amino acids. CDR3 sequence reads: CASSVVGQETQYF. CDR3 DNA: TGTGCCAGCAGCGTAGTCGGTCAAGAGACCCAGTACTTC. Together with reference TRBV9 and TRBJ2-5, the CDR3 gives the full variable domain: DSGVTQTPKHLITATGQRVTLRCSPRSGDLSVYWYQQSLDQGLQFLIQYYNGEERAKGNILERFSAQQFPDLHSELNLSSLELGDSALYFCASSVVGQETQYFGPGTRLLVL.

In this sample, this clone turned up a few times. This chain uses TRBV5-4 with TRBJ2-3, with 14 nucleotides matching TRBD2. CDR1 and CDR2 from the germline V gene are SGHNT and YYREEE (reference sequence). The V and J ends lost 3 bases and 3 bases, in that order; junction bases with no gene match: 3. The CDR3 is 16 amino acids. CDR3 protein: CASSWGLAGATDTQYF. CDR3 coding DNA: TGTGCCAGCAGCTGGGGACTAGCGGGGGCAACAGATACGCAGTATTTT.

This chain links TRBV6-6 with TRBJ2-7, with 8 nucleotides matching TRBD1. This CDR3 has 14 amino acids. Germline V gene lookup returns CDR1 MNHNY and CDR2 SVGAGI (reference sequence). The ends lost 2 bases at V and 6 bases at J; junction bases unmatched: 6. This CDR3 reads CASSYRTGTGEQYF. CDR3 DNA sequence: TGTGCCAGCAGTTACAGGACAGGGACGGGCGAGCAGTACTTC.

The genes are TRBV5-8 and TRBJ1-3; D may be TRBD1 (5 bases). The ends were cut back, 0 bases at V and 4 bases at J, with 11 bases in the middle. Germline CDR1 reads SGHTS; CDR2 reads YDEGEE. The CDR3 runs to 15 residues. CDR3 in DNA: TGTGCCAGCAGCTTGGAGAGGGACTTAGGAAACACCATATATTTT. It specifies CASSLERDLGNTIYF.

This chain joins TRBV7-2 and TRBJ2-7; 7 positions agree with TRBD1. The V segment lost 7 bases and the J segment 5 bases; nucleotides outside the gene matches: 5. The CDR3 sequence is 12 residues long. Germline V gene lookup returns CDR1 SGHTA and CDR2 FQGNSA. The CDR3 reads CASNNRGDEQYF. CDR3 nucleotide sequence: TGTGCCAGCAACAACAGGGGAGACGAGCAGTACTTC.

V usage is TRBV28 and J usage is TRBJ1-2, with a weak D call TRBD1 (5 bases). The V and J ends lost 6 bases and 5 bases respectively, with 19 bases between them. CDR1 and CDR2 from the germline V gene are MDHEN and SYDVKM. CDR3 length equals 15 residues. The CDR3 region is CASRITPTASYGYTF. The CDR3 DNA follows: TGTGCCAGCAGGATAACCCCGACAGCGTCATATGGCTACACCTTC.

Regarding this clone: Other DNA variants within this sample encode the same CDR3. The CDR3 loop is CASSIGGATNEKLFF. As DNA, the CDR3 is TGTGCCAGTAGTATCGGTGGGGCTACTAATGAAAAACTGTTTTTT. The chain couples TRBV19 to TRBJ1-4; D is perhaps TRBD1 (5 bases). V lost 3 bases and J 2 bases, leaving 10 bases between the germline ends. CDR3 size: 15 residues. Germline V gives CDR1 LNHDA, CDR2 SQIVND (reference sequence).

The chain joins TRBV5-4 to TRBJ1-1; 12 bases fit TRBD1. V was clipped by 3 bases and J by 0 bases; unmatched bases: 6. Germline-derived CDR1 and CDR2 are SGHNT and YYREEE (reference sequence). The CDR3 length is 17 residues. The DNA for the CDR3 is TGTGCCAGCAGCTCGTCCCGGGACAGGGGGCTGAACACTGAAGCTTTCTTT. Amino acids: CASSSSRDRGLNTEAFF.